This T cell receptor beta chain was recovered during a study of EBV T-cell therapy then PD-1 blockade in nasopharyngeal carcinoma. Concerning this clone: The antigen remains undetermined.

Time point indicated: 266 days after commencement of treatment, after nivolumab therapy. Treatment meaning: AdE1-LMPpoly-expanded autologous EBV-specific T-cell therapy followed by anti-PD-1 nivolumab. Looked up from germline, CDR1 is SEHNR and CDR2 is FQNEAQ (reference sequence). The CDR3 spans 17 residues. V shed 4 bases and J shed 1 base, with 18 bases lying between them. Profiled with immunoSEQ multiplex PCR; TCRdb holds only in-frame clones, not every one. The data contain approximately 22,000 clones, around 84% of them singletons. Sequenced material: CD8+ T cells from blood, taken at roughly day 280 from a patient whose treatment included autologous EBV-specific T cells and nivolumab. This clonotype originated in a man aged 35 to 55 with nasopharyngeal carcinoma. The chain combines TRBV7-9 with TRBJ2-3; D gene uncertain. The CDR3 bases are TGTGCCAGCAGCTCCGGCCCCTCCTACACTGGCACAGATACGCAGTATTTT. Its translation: CASSSGPSYTGTDTQYF.